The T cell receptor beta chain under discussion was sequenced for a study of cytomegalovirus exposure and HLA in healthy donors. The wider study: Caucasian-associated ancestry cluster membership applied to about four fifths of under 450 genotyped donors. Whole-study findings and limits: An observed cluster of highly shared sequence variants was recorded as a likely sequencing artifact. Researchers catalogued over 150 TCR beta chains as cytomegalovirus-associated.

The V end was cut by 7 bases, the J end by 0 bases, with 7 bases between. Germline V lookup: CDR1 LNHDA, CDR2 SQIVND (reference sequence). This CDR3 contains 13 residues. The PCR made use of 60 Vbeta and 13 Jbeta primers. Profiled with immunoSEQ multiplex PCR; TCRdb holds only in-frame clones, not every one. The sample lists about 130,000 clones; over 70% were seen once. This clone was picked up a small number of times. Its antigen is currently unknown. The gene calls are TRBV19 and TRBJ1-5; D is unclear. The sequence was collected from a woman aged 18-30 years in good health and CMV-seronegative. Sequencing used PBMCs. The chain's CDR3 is CASKEFSNQPQHF. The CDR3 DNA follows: TGTGCCAGTAAAGAGTTTAGCAATCAGCCCCAGCATTTT.